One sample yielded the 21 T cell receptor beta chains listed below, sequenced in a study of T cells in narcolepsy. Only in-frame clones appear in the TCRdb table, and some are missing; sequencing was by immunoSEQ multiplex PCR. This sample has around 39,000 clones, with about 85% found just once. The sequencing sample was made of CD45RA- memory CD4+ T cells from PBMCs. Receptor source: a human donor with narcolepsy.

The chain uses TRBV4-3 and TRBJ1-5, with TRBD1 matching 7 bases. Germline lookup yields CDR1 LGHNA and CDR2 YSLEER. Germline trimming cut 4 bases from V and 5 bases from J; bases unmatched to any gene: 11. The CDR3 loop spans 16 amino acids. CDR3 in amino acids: CASSRPGGQSYQPQHF. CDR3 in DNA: TGCGCCAGCAGCCGCCCCGGGGGACAGAGTTATCAGCCCCAGCATTTT.

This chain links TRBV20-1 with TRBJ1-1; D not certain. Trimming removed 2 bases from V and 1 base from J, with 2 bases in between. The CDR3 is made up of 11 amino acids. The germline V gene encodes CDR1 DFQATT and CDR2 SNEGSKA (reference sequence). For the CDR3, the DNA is TGCAGTGCTAGACAGAACACTGAAGCTTTCTTT. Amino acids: CSARQNTEAFF.

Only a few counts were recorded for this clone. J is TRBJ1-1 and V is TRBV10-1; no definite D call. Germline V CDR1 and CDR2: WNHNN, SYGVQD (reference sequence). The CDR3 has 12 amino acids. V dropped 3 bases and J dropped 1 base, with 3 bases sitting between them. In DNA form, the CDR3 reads TGCGCCAGCAGTGACCAGAACACTGAAGCTTTCTTT. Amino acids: CASSDQNTEAFF.

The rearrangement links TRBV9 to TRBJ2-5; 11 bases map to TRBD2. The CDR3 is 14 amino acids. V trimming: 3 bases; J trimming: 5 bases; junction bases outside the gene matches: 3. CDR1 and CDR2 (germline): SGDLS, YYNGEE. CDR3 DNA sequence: TGTGCCAGCAGCGCGGGACTAGCGGAGGAGACCCAGTACTTC. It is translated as CASSAGLAEETQYF. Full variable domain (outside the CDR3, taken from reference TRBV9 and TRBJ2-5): DSGVTQTPKHLITATGQRVTLRCSPRSGDLSVYWYQQSLDQGLQFLIQYYNGEERAKGNILERFSAQQFPDLHSELNLSSLELGDSALYFCASSAGLAEETQYFGPGTRLLVL.

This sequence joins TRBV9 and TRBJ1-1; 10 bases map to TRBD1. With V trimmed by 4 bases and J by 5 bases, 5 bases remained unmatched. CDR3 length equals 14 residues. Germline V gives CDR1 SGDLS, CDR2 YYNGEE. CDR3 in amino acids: CASSPDRGFTEAFF. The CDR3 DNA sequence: TGTGCCAGCAGCCCGGACAGGGGGTTTACTGAAGCTTTCTTT. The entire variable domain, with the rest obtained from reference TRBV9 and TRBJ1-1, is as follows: DSGVTQTPKHLITATGQRVTLRCSPRSGDLSVYWYQQSLDQGLQFLIQYYNGEERAKGNILERFSAQQFPDLHSELNLSSLELGDSALYFCASSPDRGFTEAFFGQGTRLTVV.

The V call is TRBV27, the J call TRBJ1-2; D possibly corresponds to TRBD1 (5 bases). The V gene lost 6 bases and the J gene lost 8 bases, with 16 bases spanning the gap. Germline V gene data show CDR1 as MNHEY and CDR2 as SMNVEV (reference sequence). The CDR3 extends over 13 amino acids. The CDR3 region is CASRSAGLEGYTF. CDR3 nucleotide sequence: TGTGCCAGCAGATCGGCAGGGCTTGAGGGCTACACCTTC.

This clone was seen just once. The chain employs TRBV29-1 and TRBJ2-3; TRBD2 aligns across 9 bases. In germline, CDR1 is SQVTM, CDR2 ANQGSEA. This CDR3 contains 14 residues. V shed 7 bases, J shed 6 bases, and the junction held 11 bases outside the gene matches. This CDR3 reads CSGRVGGGADTQYF. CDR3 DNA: TGCAGCGGTCGCGTTGGCGGGGGGGCTGATACGCAGTATTTT.

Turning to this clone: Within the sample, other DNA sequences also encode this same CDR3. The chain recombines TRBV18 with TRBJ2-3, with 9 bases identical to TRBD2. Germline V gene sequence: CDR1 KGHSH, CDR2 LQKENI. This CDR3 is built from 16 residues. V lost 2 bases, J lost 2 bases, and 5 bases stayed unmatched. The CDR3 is CASSPMAGGDTDTQYF. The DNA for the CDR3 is TGTGCCAGCTCACCAATGGCGGGAGGGGACACAGATACGCAGTATTTT.

The CDR3 DNA reads as TGTGCCAGCAGTATAGCGGGGGGGAAAGATACGCAGTATTTT. Encoded protein: CASSIAGGKDTQYF. The chain uses TRBV9 and TRBJ2-3; 11 positions match TRBD2. The CDR3 loop spans 14 amino acids. Germline lookup yields CDR1 SGDLS and CDR2 YYNGEE. The V gene end was trimmed by 5 bases and the J gene end by 5 bases; junction bases not matched to a gene: 4.

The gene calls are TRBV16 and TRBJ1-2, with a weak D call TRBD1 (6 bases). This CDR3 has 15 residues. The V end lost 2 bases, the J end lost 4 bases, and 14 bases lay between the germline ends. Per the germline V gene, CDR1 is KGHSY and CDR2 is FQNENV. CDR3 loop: CASSQGPGELYGYTF. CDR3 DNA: TGTGCCAGCAGCCAAGGGCCAGGGGAACTCTATGGCTACACCTTC. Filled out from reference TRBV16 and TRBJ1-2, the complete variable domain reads GEEVAQTPKHLVRGEGQKAKLYCAPIKGHSYVFWYQQVLKNEFKFLISFQNENVFDETGMPKERFSAKCLPNSPCSLEIQATKLEDSAVYFCASSQGPGELYGYTFGSGTRLTVV.

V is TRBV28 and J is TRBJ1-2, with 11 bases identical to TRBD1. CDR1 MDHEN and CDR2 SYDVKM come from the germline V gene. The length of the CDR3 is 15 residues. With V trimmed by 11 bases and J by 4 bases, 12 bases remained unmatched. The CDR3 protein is CAAGGQGGPGYGYTF. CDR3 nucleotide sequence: TGTGCCGCGGGGGGACAGGGGGGACCGGGCTATGGCTACACCTTC.

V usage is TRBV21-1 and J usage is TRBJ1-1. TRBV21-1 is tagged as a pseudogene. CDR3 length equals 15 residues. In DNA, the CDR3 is TGTGCCAGCAGCAAATACCGGGGGGCGAACACTGAAGCTTTCTTT. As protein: CASSKYRGANTEAFF.

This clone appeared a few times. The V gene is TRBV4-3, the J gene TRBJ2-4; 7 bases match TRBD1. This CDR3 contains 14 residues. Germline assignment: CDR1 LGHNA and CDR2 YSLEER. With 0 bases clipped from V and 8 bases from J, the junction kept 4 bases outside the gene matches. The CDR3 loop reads CASSQDQGVDIQYF. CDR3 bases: TGCGCCAGCAGCCAAGATCAGGGGGTAGACATTCAGTACTTC.

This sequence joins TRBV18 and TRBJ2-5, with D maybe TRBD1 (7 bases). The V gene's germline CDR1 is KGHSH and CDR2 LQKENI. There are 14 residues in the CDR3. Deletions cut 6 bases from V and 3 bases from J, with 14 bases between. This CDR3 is CASSISGGKETQYF. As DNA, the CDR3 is TGTGCCAGCTCCATCTCAGGGGGGAAAGAGACCCAGTACTTC.

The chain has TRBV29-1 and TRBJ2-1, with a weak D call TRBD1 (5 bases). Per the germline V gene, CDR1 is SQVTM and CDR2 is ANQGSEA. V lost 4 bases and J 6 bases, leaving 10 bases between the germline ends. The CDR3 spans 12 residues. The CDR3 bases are TGCAGCGTTGGACGACAGCCCAATGAGCAGTTCTTC. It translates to CSVGRQPNEQFF.

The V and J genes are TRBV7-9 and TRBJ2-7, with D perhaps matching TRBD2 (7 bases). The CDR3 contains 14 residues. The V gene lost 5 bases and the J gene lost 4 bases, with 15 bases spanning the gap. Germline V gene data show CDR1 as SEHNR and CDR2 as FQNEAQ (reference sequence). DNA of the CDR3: TGTGCCAGCAGCACCGCGGGGGCTGGGTACGAGCAGTACTTC. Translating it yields CASSTAGAGYEQYF.

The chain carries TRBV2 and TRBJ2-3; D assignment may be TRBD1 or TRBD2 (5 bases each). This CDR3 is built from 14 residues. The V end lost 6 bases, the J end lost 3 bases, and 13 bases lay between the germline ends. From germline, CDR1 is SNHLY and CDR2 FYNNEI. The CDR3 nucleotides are TGTGCCAGCAGACCCACTTGGGGGACAGATACGCAGTATTTT. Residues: CASRPTWGTDTQYF.

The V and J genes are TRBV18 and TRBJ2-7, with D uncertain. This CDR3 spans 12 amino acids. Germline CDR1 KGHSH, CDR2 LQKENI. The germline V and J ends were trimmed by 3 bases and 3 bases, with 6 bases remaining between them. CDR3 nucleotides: TGTGCCAGCTCACCGGGCGGCTACGAGCAGTACTTC. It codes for CASSPGGYEQYF.

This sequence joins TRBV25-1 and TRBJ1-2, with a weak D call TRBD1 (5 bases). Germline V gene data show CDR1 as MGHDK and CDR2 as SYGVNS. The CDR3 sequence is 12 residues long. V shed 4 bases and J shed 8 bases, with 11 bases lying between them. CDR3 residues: CASSGGGAGYTF. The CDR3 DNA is TGTGCCAGCAGTGGGGGGGGAGCAGGCTACACCTTC.

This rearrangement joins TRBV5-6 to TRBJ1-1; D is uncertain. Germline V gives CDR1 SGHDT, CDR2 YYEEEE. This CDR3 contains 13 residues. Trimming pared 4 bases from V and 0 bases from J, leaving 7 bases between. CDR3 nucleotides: TGTGCCAGCAGCGGGGAACTGAACACTGAAGCTTTCTTT. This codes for CASSGELNTEAFF.

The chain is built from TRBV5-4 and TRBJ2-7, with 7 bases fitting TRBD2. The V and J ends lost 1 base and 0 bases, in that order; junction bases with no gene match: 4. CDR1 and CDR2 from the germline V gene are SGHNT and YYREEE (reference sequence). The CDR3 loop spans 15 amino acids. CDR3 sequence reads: CASSLMGGSSYEQYF. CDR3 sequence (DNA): TGTGCCAGCAGCTTGATGGGGGGGAGCTCCTACGAGCAGTACTTC.